These 26 T cell receptor beta chains originate from one sample sequenced in a study of shared clonotypes between healthy human individuals. Generated by immunoSEQ multiplex PCR, the TCRdb table keeps only in-frame clones and is missing some. The sample shows 2,100,000 or so clones, approximately 96% of them seen only once. The sample taken for sequencing was naive CD4+ T cells sorted from blood. This sample's subset: CD45RA+ positively selected. The receptors derive from a man between 18 and 29 years old in good health.

The chain joins TRBV7-8 to TRBJ2-2; D perhaps matches TRBD1 (5 bases). CDR1 and CDR2 (germline): SGHVS, FQNEAQ. Trimming shortened V by 3 bases and J by 9 bases, and 8 bases separated the two germline ends. The CDR3 runs to 12 residues. CDR3 loop: CASSFSGRELFF. CDR3 bases: TGTGCCAGCAGCTTCTCAGGGAGGGAGCTGTTTTTT.

V is TRBV6-1 and J is TRBJ2-3, with 7 bases aligning to TRBD1. V shed 4 bases and J 2 bases; nucleotides not matched to a gene: 15. The germline gives CDR1 MNHNS, CDR2 SASEGT. This CDR3 region has 18 residues. The CDR3 DNA reads as TGTGCCAGCAGTGCCCGTCAAGGGGGCTGGGTCACCACAGATACGCAGTATTTT. Translating it yields CASSARQGGWVTTDTQYF.

The chain combines TRBV7-9 with TRBJ1-2; D is ambiguous. The V end lost 3 bases, the J end lost 6 bases, and 14 bases lay between the germline ends. The germline CDR1 and CDR2 sequences are SEHNR and FQNEAQ (reference sequence). The CDR3 contains 14 residues. DNA of the CDR3: TGTGCCAGCAGCTTGGCGGGAAGGGTTGATGGCTACACCTTC. It encodes CASSLAGRVDGYTF. Complete variable domain (other parts from reference TRBV7-9 and TRBJ1-2): DTGVSQNPRHKITKRGQNVTFRCDPISEHNRLYWYRQTLGQGPEFLTYFQNEAQLEKSRLLSDRFSAERPKGSFSTLEIQRTEQGDSAMYLCASSLAGRVDGYTFGSGTRLTVV.

This clone was recorded only once. The chain joins TRBV27 to TRBJ1-4; no firm D call. The V end was cut by 4 bases, the J end by 8 bases, with 14 bases between. Germline CDR1 is MNHEY and CDR2 is SMNVEV (reference sequence). This CDR3 has 14 residues. The CDR3 loop reads CASSSQREVEKLFF. CDR3 sequence (DNA): TGTGCCAGCAGTTCTCAGCGGGAGGTGGAAAAACTGTTTTTT.

V usage is TRBV23-1 and J usage is TRBJ1-6; 9 nucleotides agree with TRBD1. TRBV23-1 is an open reading frame, and its role is uncertain. The CDR3 runs 16 residues. Trimming took 3 bases from V and 5 from J; bases not matched to a gene: 5. The CDR3 sequence: CASSQPRDRDNSPLHF. CDR3 in DNA: TGCGCCAGCAGTCAGCCCCGGGACAGGGATAATTCACCCCTCCACTTT.

The gene calls are TRBV7-9 and TRBJ2-1; 11 nucleotides align to TRBD2. Germline V gene data show CDR1 as SEHNR and CDR2 as FQNEAQ (reference sequence). V trimming: 5 bases; J trimming: 1 base; junction bases outside the gene matches: 13. The CDR3 has 19 residues. CDR3 nucleotide sequence: TGTGCCAGCAGCGTCGAGGCGGGTAGCGGGAGGGGATCCTACAATGAGCAGTTCTTC. Residues: CASSVEAGSGRGSYNEQFF.

This clone has a single count. Different DNA sequences within this sample yield the same CDR3. V and J are TRBV9 and TRBJ1-1, with D unclear. CDR1 SGDLS and CDR2 YYNGEE come from the germline V gene. The V end was cut by 2 bases, the J end by 0 bases, with 5 bases between. This CDR3 spans 13 amino acids. Written as DNA, the CDR3 is TGTGCCAGCAGCGTCTCTATGAACACTGAAGCTTTCTTT. Its protein product is CASSVSMNTEAFF. Full variable domain (outside the CDR3, taken from reference TRBV9 and TRBJ1-1): DSGVTQTPKHLITATGQRVTLRCSPRSGDLSVYWYQQSLDQGLQFLIQYYNGEERAKGNILERFSAQQFPDLHSELNLSSLELGDSALYFCASSVSMNTEAFFGQGTRLTVV.

The V gene is TRBV7-9, the J gene TRBJ2-3, with D hard to call. With 2 bases removed from V and 2 bases from J, the gap between germline ends came to 5 bases. The germline V gene encodes CDR1 SEHNR and CDR2 FQNEAQ (reference sequence). The CDR3 spans 13 residues. CDR3 coding DNA: TGTGCCAGCAGCTTAAAGGACACAGATACGCAGTATTTT. Amino acid sequence: CASSLKDTDTQYF. The full variable domain, completed using reference TRBV7-9 and TRBJ2-3, is DTGVSQNPRHKITKRGQNVTFRCDPISEHNRLYWYRQTLGQGPEFLTYFQNEAQLEKSRLLSDRFSAERPKGSFSTLEIQRTEQGDSAMYLCASSLKDTDTQYFGPGTRLTVL.

This chain uses TRBV15 with TRBJ2-7; 15 bases align to TRBD2. The junction had 5 bases not matched to a gene; V was cut back by 3 bases and J by 5 bases. CDR1 and CDR2 (germline): LNHNV, YYDKDF (reference sequence). The CDR3 runs 16 residues. The CDR3 nucleotides read TGTGCCACCAGCAGGGGACTAGCGGGAGGCTGGGACGAGCAGTACTTC. Translated: CATSRGLAGGWDEQYF.

J is TRBJ1-5 and V is TRBV6-1; maybe TRBD1 (5 bases). Trimming left V 6 bases short and J 11 bases short, with 20 bases between. The CDR3 length is 14 residues. Per the germline V gene, CDR1 is MNHNS and CDR2 is SASEGT. Written as DNA, the CDR3 is TGTGCCAGCAGCACGGGGACTGCCTCGTGGGCCCAGCATTTT. Translation: CASSTGTASWAQHF.

The chain uses TRBV11-2 and TRBJ1-5; D possibly corresponds to TRBD1 (5 bases). V lost 3 bases, J lost 4 bases, and 10 bases lay in between. Germline CDR1 reads SGHAT; CDR2 reads FQNNGV. There are 14 residues in the CDR3. CDR3 DNA sequence: TGTGCCAGCAGCTTCGGGACCGCGAATCAGCCCCAGCATTTT. It translates to CASSFGTANQPQHF.

V usage is TRBV11-2 and J usage is TRBJ2-2; perhaps TRBD1 as D (6 bases). CDR1 SGHAT and CDR2 FQNNGV come from the germline V gene. The CDR3 contains 15 residues. Trimming left V 5 bases short and J 1 base short, with 11 bases between. DNA for the CDR3: TGTGCCAGCAGCATAAACAGGGTGAACACCGGGGAGCTGTTTTTT. Its protein is CASSINRVNTGELFF.

The genes are TRBV10-3 and TRBJ2-7; 8 bases fit TRBD1. Per the germline V gene, CDR1 is ENHRY and CDR2 is SYGVKD. Unmatched junction bases numbered 1, after V lost 0 bases and J lost 6 bases. The CDR3 totals 13 residues. The CDR3 DNA is TGTGCCATCAGTGAGTCGACAGGGGCCGAGCAGTACTTC. Its protein is CAISESTGAEQYF.

This clone showed up just once. This chain connects TRBV9 to TRBJ2-1, with 9 positions matching TRBD1. CDR1 SGDLS and CDR2 YYNGEE come from the germline V gene. This CDR3 has 14 amino acids. The trim removed 4 bases at V and 5 bases at J, leaving 4 bases unmatched. CDR3 in amino acids: CASSTQGAHNEQFF. CDR3 sequence (DNA): TGTGCCAGCAGCACACAGGGGGCTCACAATGAGCAGTTCTTC.

The J gene is TRBJ1-1, the V gene TRBV5-4; weak D call: TRBD1 (6 bases). The V and J ends lost 0 bases and 6 bases respectively, with 18 bases between them. Per the germline V gene, CDR1 is SGHNT and CDR2 is YYREEE (reference sequence). CDR3 size: 16 residues. The CDR3 DNA sequence: TGTGCCAGCAGCTTGGGACAGGCCATTACGACCCCTGAAGCTTTCTTT. Its protein product is CASSLGQAITTPEAFF.

In its sample, this clone was seen a few times. V is TRBV30 and J is TRBJ2-1; a weak D match, TRBD1 (6 bases). The CDR3 is 16 residues long. The V end lost 0 bases, the J end lost 8 bases, and 20 bases lay between the germline ends. The germline gives CDR1 GTSNPN, CDR2 SVGIG (reference sequence). The CDR3, as DNA: TGTGCCTGGAGTGTAATCGGGACACTACAGGTCCATGAGCAGTTCTTC. Protein: CAWSVIGTLQVHEQFF. The complete variable domain, with remaining parts taken from reference TRBV30 and TRBJ2-1, reads SQTIHQWPATLVQPVGSPLSLECTVEGTSNPNLYWYRQAAGRGLQLLFYSVGIGQISSEVPQNLSASRPQDRQFILSSKKLLLSDSGFYLCAWSVIGTLQVHEQFFGPGTRLTVL.

This sequence joins TRBV7-2 and TRBJ2-7; 9 positions match TRBD2. Germline CDR1 is SGHTA and CDR2 is FQGNSA. J gave up 0 bases and V 1 base, and 7 bases lay outside the gene matches. This CDR3 is built from 17 residues. The CDR3 bases are TGTGCCAGCAGCTTAGGCTCGGCTAGCGGGATCTCCTACGAGCAGTACTTC. Amino acid sequence: CASSLGSASGISYEQYF.

The V gene is TRBV6-1, the J gene TRBJ2-3; D ambiguous. The CDR3 totals 14 residues. Germline assignment: CDR1 MNHNS and CDR2 SASEGT. With 2 bases removed from V and 3 bases from J, the gap between germline ends came to 9 bases. CDR3 nucleotides: TGTGCCAGCAGTGAAACCACAGTAACAGATACGCAGTATTTT. Protein product: CASSETTVTDTQYF.

The V gene is TRBV5-4, the J gene TRBJ2-5; 14 bases agree with TRBD2. Germline V gene lookup returns CDR1 SGHNT and CDR2 YYREEE (reference sequence). After removal of 4 bases from V and 5 bases from J, the junction contained 7 bases not matched to a gene. CDR3 size: 16 residues. CDR3 sequence: CASSGLAGGYEETQYF. The CDR3 DNA is TGTGCCAGCAGCGGACTAGCGGGAGGCTACGAGGAGACCCAGTACTTC.

V is TRBV30 and J is TRBJ2-7, with 8 bases aligning to TRBD1. This CDR3 has 13 amino acids. CDR1 GTSNPN and CDR2 SVGIG come from the germline V gene (reference sequence). V lost 5 bases, J lost 2 bases, and 5 bases stayed unmatched. The CDR3 region is CAWDRGRAYEQYF. The DNA for the CDR3 is TGTGCCTGGGACAGGGGTAGGGCCTACGAGCAGTACTTC.

This clone was found once. At the DNA level, this CDR3 is encoded by other sequences in the same sample as well. The CDR3 loop is CASSLQGGGYQPQHF. Here the CDR3 DNA reads TGTGCCAGCAGTTTACAGGGCGGAGGATATCAGCCCCAGCATTTT. The gene calls are TRBV28 and TRBJ1-5; D possibly corresponds to TRBD1 (5 bases). The germline V gene encodes CDR1 MDHEN and CDR2 SYDVKM. V was trimmed by 2 bases and J by 5 bases, leaving 13 bases between them. The CDR3 is 15 amino acids. The full variable domain, completed using reference TRBV28 and TRBJ1-5, is DVKVTQSSRYLVKRTGEKVFLECVQDMDHENMFWYRQDPGLGLRLIYFSYDVKMKEKGDIPEGYSVSREKKERFSLILESASTNQTSMYLCASSLQGGGYQPQHFGDGTRLSIL.

The chain employs TRBV5-1 and TRBJ2-7; D is perhaps TRBD2 (6 bases). The germline V and J ends were trimmed by 3 bases and 3 bases, with 7 bases remaining between them. The CDR3 totals 12 residues. Germline V gene lookup returns CDR1 SGHRS and CDR2 YFSETQ. CDR3 DNA: TGCGCCAGCAGCTACGGGGGCTACGAGCAGTACTTC. Translating gives CASSYGGYEQYF.

The V call is TRBV30, the J call TRBJ1-1; the D is unclear. Trimming removed 4 bases at V and 3 bases at J, with 12 bases between. Germline loops: CDR1 GTSNPN, CDR2 SVGIG (reference sequence). CDR3 length: 13 amino acids. CDR3 in amino acids: CAWTPSGYTEAFF. The CDR3 DNA follows: TGTGCCTGGACCCCCTCGGGGTACACTGAAGCTTTCTTT.

V and J are TRBV21-1 and TRBJ2-2. TRBV21-1 is a pseudogene. There are 16 residues in the CDR3. Written as DNA, the CDR3 is TGTGCCAGCAGCAAATCCAAGGGAACGAACACCGGGGAGCTGTTTTTT. Amino acids: CASSKSKGTNTGELFF.

The chain carries TRBV5-8 and TRBJ1-4; 11 bases are a match to TRBD1. The V and J ends lost 4 bases and 2 bases, in that order; junction bases with no gene match: 7. The CDR3 sequence is 17 residues long. Germline-derived CDR1 and CDR2 are SGHTS and YDEGEE. As DNA, the CDR3 is TGTGCCAGCAGCCCCGGACAGGGGGCAGGGACTAATGAAAAACTGTTTTTT. Encoded protein: CASSPGQGAGTNEKLFF.

This clone occurred once. The chain recombines TRBV15 with TRBJ2-7, with 7 bases identical to TRBD1. Germline trimming cut 0 bases from V and 6 bases from J; bases unmatched to any gene: 11. Germline CDR1 is LNHNV and CDR2 is YYDKDF (reference sequence). The CDR3 is 16 amino acids. The CDR3 DNA sequence: TGTGCCACCAGCAGAGATTTTGTCAGGACAGGAGGCGAGCAGTACTTC. Protein: CATSRDFVRTGGEQYF. The full variable domain, rest sourced from reference TRBV15 and TRBJ2-7, is DAMVIQNPRYQVTQFGKPVTLSCSQTLNHNVMYWYQQKSSQAPKLLFHYYDKDFNNEADTPDNFQSRRPNTSFCFLDIRSPGLGDTAMYLCATSRDFVRTGGEQYFGPGTRLTVT.